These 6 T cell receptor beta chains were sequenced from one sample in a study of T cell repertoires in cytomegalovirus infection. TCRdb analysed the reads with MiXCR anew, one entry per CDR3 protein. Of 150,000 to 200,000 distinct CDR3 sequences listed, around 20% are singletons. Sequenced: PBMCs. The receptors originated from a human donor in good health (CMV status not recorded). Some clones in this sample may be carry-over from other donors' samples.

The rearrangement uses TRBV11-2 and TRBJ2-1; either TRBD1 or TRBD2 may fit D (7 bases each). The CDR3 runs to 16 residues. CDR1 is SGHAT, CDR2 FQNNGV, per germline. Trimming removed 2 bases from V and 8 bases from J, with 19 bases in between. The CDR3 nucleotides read TGTGCCAGCAGCTTACTAGGGGGCGGGAGCGGCGATGAGCAGTTCTTC. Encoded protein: CASSLLGGGSGDEQFF. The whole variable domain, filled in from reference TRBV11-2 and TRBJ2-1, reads EAGVAQSPRYKIIEKRQSVAFWCNPISGHATLYWYQQILGQGPKLLIQFQNNGVVDDSQLPKDRFSAERLKGVDSTLKIQPAKLEDSAVYLCASSLLGGGSGDEQFFGPGTRLTVL.

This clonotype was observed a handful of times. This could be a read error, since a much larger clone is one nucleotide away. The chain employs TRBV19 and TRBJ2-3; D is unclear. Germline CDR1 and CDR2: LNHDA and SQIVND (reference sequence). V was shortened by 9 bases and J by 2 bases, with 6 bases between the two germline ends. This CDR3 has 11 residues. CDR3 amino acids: CASGYTDTQYF. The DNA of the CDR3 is TGTGCCAGCGGGTACACAGATACGCAGTATTTT.

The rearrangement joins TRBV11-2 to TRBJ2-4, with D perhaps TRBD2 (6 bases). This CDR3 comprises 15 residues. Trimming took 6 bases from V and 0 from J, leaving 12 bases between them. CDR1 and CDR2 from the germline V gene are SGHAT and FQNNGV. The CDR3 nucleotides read TGTGCCAGCAGGGTCCCGGGAGAAGCCAAAAACATTCAGTACTTC. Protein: CASRVPGEAKNIQYF.

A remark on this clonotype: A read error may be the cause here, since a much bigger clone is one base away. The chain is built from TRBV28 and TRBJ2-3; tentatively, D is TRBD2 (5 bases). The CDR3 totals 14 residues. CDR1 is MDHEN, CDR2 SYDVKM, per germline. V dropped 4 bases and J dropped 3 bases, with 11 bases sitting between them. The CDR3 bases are TGTGCCAGCAGTTCGGGGATTAGGACAGATACGCAGTATTTT. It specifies CASSSGIRTDTQYF.

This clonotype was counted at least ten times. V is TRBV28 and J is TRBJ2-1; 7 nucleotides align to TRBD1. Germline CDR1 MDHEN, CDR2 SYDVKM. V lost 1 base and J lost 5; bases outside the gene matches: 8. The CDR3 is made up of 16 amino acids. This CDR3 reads CASSLSMDRPDNEQFF. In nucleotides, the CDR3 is TGTGCCAGCAGTTTATCGATGGACAGGCCCGACAATGAGCAGTTCTTC.

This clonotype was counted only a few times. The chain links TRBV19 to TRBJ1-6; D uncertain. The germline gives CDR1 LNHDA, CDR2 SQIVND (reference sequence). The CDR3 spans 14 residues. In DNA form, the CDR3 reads TGTGCGTCGGGTTCCACGGGCTCCTATTACCCCCTCCACTTT. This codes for CASGSTGSYYPLHF.